This is a list of T cell receptor beta chains from one sample in a study of low-dose radiotherapy and immunotherapy resistance in tumors. One entry per CDR3 protein results from TCRdb running MiXCR on the reads. The table lists tens of thousands of distinct CDR3 sequences, 30% to 40% of them singletons, with around 10% in the top ten. Source: PBMCs, taken before treatment. These receptor sequences come from a female donor with ovarian cancer. Each CDR3 is given with its conserved first and last residue. A D gene is named only where the DNA matches it firmly. Where a row states a size, it is once, few, many or the class of an expanded clone; other rows omit it.

d_gene	abundance	v_gene	j_gene	CDR3nt	CDR3aa
-	many	TRBV15	TRBJ2-5	TGTGCCACCAGCAAACGGGTCTCGGAGACCCAGTACTTC	CATSKRVSETQYF
TRBD2	-	TRBV4-2	TRBJ2-1	TGTGCCAGCAGCCAAGGAGGCGGGGGGGGATATGAGCAGTTCTTC	CASSQGGGGGYEQFF
TRBD2	many	TRBV2	TRBJ2-5	TGTGCCAGCGGCGGGGGAACAGAGACCCAGTACTTC	CASGGGTETQYF
-	many	TRBV7-2	TRBJ2-2	TGTGCCAGCAGCAACCGGGGGGCCACCGGGGAGCTGTTTTTT	CASSNRGATGELFF
-	few	TRBV6-2/TRBV6-3	TRBJ2-1	TGTGCCAGCAGTTCGAGGGGGGCCTCCTACAATGAGCAGTTCTTC	CASSSRGASYNEQFF
-	many	TRBV7-8	TRBJ2-7	TGTGCCAGCAGCTCCGGACAGTGGTTCTCCTACGAGCAGTACTTC	CASSSGQWFSYEQYF
-	-	TRBV6-6	TRBJ2-7	TGTGCCAGCAGTTCGACTACCTACGAGCAGTACTTC	CASSSTTYEQYF
TRBD1	-	TRBV3-1	TRBJ2-7	TGTGCCAGCAGCCAAGACCCCCCCCGTGAACAGGGGGTCCACGAGCAGTACTTC	CASSQDPPREQGVHEQYF
TRBD1	-	TRBV5-1	TRBJ1-1	TGCGCCAGCAGCCCCCGGACAGGGGGCTCAAACACTGAAGCTTTCTTT	CASSPRTGGSNTEAFF
-	-	TRBV11-2	TRBJ2-7	TGTGCCAGCAGCTTTTCGGTCACAAGGGTGGTGAACTACGAGCAGTACTTC	CASSFSVTRVVNYEQYF
TRBD2	-	TRBV5-6	TRBJ2-3	TGTGCCAGCAGCCTTAGACTAGCGGGAGATACGCAGTATTTT	CASSLRLAGDTQYF
TRBD2	many	TRBV2	TRBJ2-3	TGTGCCAGCAGGCGGACTAGCGGAACAGATACGCAGTATTTT	CASRRTSGTDTQYF
-	-	TRBV29-1	TRBJ2-1	TGCAGCGTAACCAGGGTGGGCAATGAGCAGTTCTTC	CSVTRVGNEQFF
-	-	TRBV7-8	TRBJ1-2	TGTGCCAGCAGCTTAGGCGTAACAGGGACTAGGTATGGCTACACCTTC	CASSLGVTGTRYGYTF
-	-	TRBV6-1	TRBJ1-3	TGTGCCAGCATCCGAACACAGGGAGCTGGAAACACCATATATTTT	CASIRTQGAGNTIYF
-	many	TRBV5-1	TRBJ2-7	TGCGCCAGCAGCTTGGATTTTCGCGAGCAGTACTTC	CASSLDFREQYF
-	-	TRBV27	TRBJ2-2	TGTGCCAGCTTCAACAGACCCACCCTTGGAACCGGGGAGCTGTTTTTT	CASFNRPTLGTGELFF
-	many	TRBV13	TRBJ2-1	TGTGCCAGCAGCCGAGGTTCTGCCAGCTCCTACAATGAGCAGTTCTTC	CASSRGSASSYNEQFF
TRBD1	-	TRBV11-2	TRBJ2-7	TGTGCCAGCAGCCAGACCTTGGGACAGGGGTACGAGCAGTACTTC	CASSQTLGQGYEQYF
-	-	TRBV4-1	TRBJ2-1	TGCGCCAGCACCCCCCGGGTCGGACAGAGCTCCTACAATGAGCAGTTCTTC	CASTPRVGQSSYNEQFF
-	many	TRBV7-2	TRBJ2-3	TGTGCCAGCAGCAGAAGTCGGGATACGCAGTATTTT	CASSRSRDTQYF
-	once	TRBV11-1	TRBJ2-5	TGTGCCAGCTTGGGGACCGAAGAGACCCAGTACTTC	CASLGTEETQYF
-	-	TRBV3-1	TRBJ1-5	TGTGCCAGCAGCCAGACGGGACTAAATCAGCCCCAGCATTTT	CASSQTGLNQPQHF
-	-	TRBV28	TRBJ2-3	TGTGCCAGCAGCTTAAAAAGCGGCTTCACAGATACGCAGTATTTT	CASSLKSGFTDTQYF
TRBD1	many	TRBV27	TRBJ2-1	TGTGCCAGCAGTTTACGGGGACAGGGTCTATTCTTC	CASSLRGQGLFF
TRBD1	many	TRBV7-9	TRBJ2-2	TGTGCCAGCAGCTTAGCGCATAGACAGGGGTTGACCGGGGAGCTGTTTTTT	CASSLAHRQGLTGELFF
-	-	TRBV6-1	TRBJ2-5	TGTGCCAGCAGTGGACGGTTCCAAGAGACCCAGTACTTC	CASSGRFQETQYF
-	-	TRBV4-2	TRBJ2-3	TGTGCCAGCAGCCAAGAGGCGGGGGCGGCAGATACGCAGTATTTT	CASSQEAGAADTQYF
TRBD2	-	TRBV12-3/TRBV12-4	TRBJ2-7	TGTGCCAGCAGTTTACGACACTCCGAGACTAGCGGGAGAGTCCACGAGCAGTACTTC	CASSLRHSETSGRVHEQYF
-	many	TRBV6-2/TRBV6-3	TRBJ2-5	TGTGCCAGCAGTCTGGGGAGTCCGGGGCCCGGGACCCAGTACTTC	CASSLGSPGPGTQYF
TRBD2	many	TRBV15	TRBJ2-7	TGTGCCACCAGCCGGGGAGGGTCGGATCGCGAGCAGTACTTC	CATSRGGSDREQYF
-	-	TRBV5-1	TRBJ2-7	TGCGCCAGCGAAGGACAGAACTCCTACGAGCAGTACTTC	CASEGQNSYEQYF
-	many	TRBV6-2/TRBV6-3	TRBJ2-3	TGTGCCAGCAGGGAGACAGCCCTAAGCACAGATACGCAGTATTTT	CASRETALSTDTQYF
-	few	TRBV28	TRBJ2-5	TGTGCCAGCAACGCAGGGGAGGTTTGGGAGACCCAGTACTTC	CASNAGEVWETQYF
TRBD1	-	TRBV6-1	TRBJ2-2	TGTGCCAGCACTCCCTCAACAGGGGGCGTCACCGGGGAGCTGTTTTTT	CASTPSTGGVTGELFF
TRBD1	many	TRBV18	TRBJ1-5	TGTGCCAGCTCGCCTAAGACAGGGGCCCAGCCCCAGCATTTT	CASSPKTGAQPQHF
TRBD2	many	TRBV5-1	TRBJ2-1	TGCGCCAGCAGCTTGGCTGGCCCCGACCAAGCGGGGGGGCTCGGTGAGCAGTTCTTC	CASSLAGPDQAGGLGEQFF
-	many	TRBV27	TRBJ2-2	TGTGCCAGCAGTTTATCGGGGGGAATCGGGGAGCTGTTTTTT	CASSLSGGIGELFF
-	many	TRBV7-9	TRBJ2-2	TGTGCCAGCAGCTTCGGAAAGGCCGGGGAGCTGTTTTTT	CASSFGKAGELFF
-	-	TRBV24-1	TRBJ2-1	TGTGCCACCAGTGATTATCCGGGCTTCTCCTACAATGAGCAGTTCTTC	CATSDYPGFSYNEQFF
TRBD2	many	TRBV30	TRBJ2-3	TGTGCCTGGAGGGGACTAGCGGGCCGAGTGGATACGCAGTATTTT	CAWRGLAGRVDTQYF
TRBD1	-	TRBV19	TRBJ2-5	TGTGCCAGTACCGTGACAGGGGCACAGACCCAGTACTTC	CASTVTGAQTQYF
-	-	TRBV24-1	TRBJ2-7	TGTGCCACCAGTGACAGCCCCCGGTCCTACGAGCAGTACTTC	CATSDSPRSYEQYF
-	few	TRBV6-2/TRBV6-3	TRBJ1-2	TGTGCCAGCAGTTACTCGGGATCGAACTATGGCTACACCTTC	CASSYSGSNYGYTF